These 25 T cell receptor beta chains came from one sample sequenced in a study of T cells expressing NK-cell markers. From the 5' RACE reads, TCRdb lists one entry per CDR3 protein and no DNA. The listing contains 500,000 to 600,000 distinct CDR3 sequences. Sequencing input: blood T cells: a sorted CD56 or NKG2C T cell subset, CD4+ or CD8+ T cells, or bulk PBMC T cells (not recorded which). The receptors stem from a man between 18 and 29 years old in good health.

The chain has TRBV6-2 or TRBV6-3 and TRBJ2-1; TCRdb proposes TRBD2, but this gene call is untestable without DNA. This CDR3 has 17 amino acids. Germline V lookup: CDR1 MNHEY, CDR2 SVGEGT. The CDR3 loop is CASSFTWTSGRVNEQFF.

This CDR3 reads CASSQDSGRGYEQFF. This sequence joins TRBV4-1 and TRBJ2-1; TCRdb reports TRBD2, a call that lacks DNA to check it against. The CDR3 extends over 15 amino acids. CDR1 is MGHRA and CDR2 is YSYEKL in the germline V gene.

This chain uses TRBV28 with TRBJ2-3; TCRdb returns TRBD1, unconfirmable since there is no DNA. CDR3 length equals 15 residues. The germline gives CDR1 MDHEN, CDR2 SYDVKM. CDR3 residues: CASSLRIRGTDTQYF.

The chain recombines TRBV9 with TRBJ2-3. The germline CDR1 and CDR2 sequences are SGDLS and YYNGEE. The CDR3 totals 15 residues. CDR3 loop: CASSVLSGGTDTQYF. The full variable domain, in which reference TRBV9 and TRBJ2-3 provide the parts outside the CDR3, is DSGVTQTPKHLITATGQRVTLRCSPRSGDLSVYWYQQSLDQGLQFLIQYYNGEERAKGNILERFSAQQFPDLHSELNLSSLELGDSALYFCASSVLSGGTDTQYFGPGTRLTVL.

The chain employs TRBV6-5 and TRBJ2-1; the D gene TCRdb calls, TRBD2, cannot be checked with no DNA. Germline values: CDR1 MNHEY, CDR2 SVGAGI. The CDR3 totals 14 residues. The chain's CDR3 is CASSYETSNNEQFF.

V gene TRBV6-1 combines with J gene TRBJ2-5; with no DNA, the TCRdb D assignment of TRBD1 cannot be verified. Germline V lookup: CDR1 MNHNS, CDR2 SASEGT. The length of the CDR3 is 13 residues. The CDR3 protein is CASSRQGRETQYF.

The CDR3: CSATLPYGYTF. This chain links TRBV20-1 with TRBJ1-2. Germline V gene sequence: CDR1 DFQATT, CDR2 SNEGSKA (reference sequence). The CDR3 has 11 residues.

V is TRBV11-1 and J is TRBJ2-3; TCRdb reports TRBD1, a call that lacks DNA to check it against. The CDR3 length is 18 residues. The V gene's germline CDR1 is SGHAT and CDR2 FQDESV (reference sequence). CDR3 loop: CASSPPRGTGERTDTQYF.

The chain is built from TRBV6-6 and TRBJ1-5. Germline CDR1 MNHNY, CDR2 SVGAGI (reference sequence). The CDR3 contains 13 residues. CDR3 region: CASSSPDSQPQHF.

The gene calls are TRBV20-1 and TRBJ2-2; the TRBD1 assignment by TCRdb is unverifiable without DNA. CDR1 is DFQATT, CDR2 SNEGSKA, per germline (reference sequence). The CDR3 runs 15 residues. The CDR3 sequence is CSARSGELRTGELFF.

The V and J genes are TRBV20-1 and TRBJ2-3; TCRdb picks TRBD2, but there is no DNA to check that call. The CDR3 is 14 residues long. Germline lookup yields CDR1 DFQATT and CDR2 SNEGSKA (reference sequence). This CDR3 is CSALRGRRRDTQYF.

The chain combines TRBV7-7 with TRBJ2-3; without DNA, the TCRdb call of TRBD1 cannot be checked. Germline CDR1 and CDR2: SSHAT and FNYEAQ (reference sequence). The CDR3 is made up of 14 amino acids. The CDR3: CASSQGTGSDTQYF.

The chain employs TRBV20-1 and TRBJ2-1; TCRdb returns TRBD2, unconfirmable since there is no DNA. Germline V gene data show CDR1 as DFQATT and CDR2 as SNEGSKA (reference sequence). The length of the CDR3 is 17 residues. The CDR3: CSAGAGGWQSSYNEQFF.

The chain has TRBV3-1 and TRBJ2-3; TCRdb gives TRBD1 as the D gene, but with no DNA this cannot be confirmed. The germline CDR1 and CDR2 sequences are LGHDT and YNNKEL (reference sequence). CDR3 length: 15 residues. CDR3 loop: CASSQAQGRTDTQYF.

The chain uses TRBV6-2 or TRBV6-3 and TRBJ2-1; TCRdb outputs TRBD1, but without DNA this stays unchecked. The germline gives CDR1 MNHEY, CDR2 SVGEGT. This CDR3 contains 18 residues. The CDR3 spells CASSYSTGGSFSYNEQFF.

The chain joins TRBV20-1 to TRBJ2-7; the D gene TCRdb calls, TRBD2, cannot be checked with no DNA. Germline CDR1 and CDR2: DFQATT and SNEGSKA (reference sequence). The CDR3 has 14 amino acids. CDR3 region: CSASGLAGGGEQYF.

This chain links TRBV5-4 with TRBJ2-1; the D gene TCRdb calls, TRBD2, cannot be checked with no DNA. This CDR3 has 14 amino acids. Looked up from germline, CDR1 is SGHNT and CDR2 is YYREEE (reference sequence). CDR3 sequence: CASSGGLAGNEQFF. Based on the CDR3 plus reference TRBV5-4 and TRBJ2-1, the full variable domain is ETGVTQSPTHLIKTRGQQVTLRCSSQSGHNTVSWYQQALGQGPQFIFQYYREEENGRGNFPPRFSGLQFPNYSSELNVNALELDDSALYLCASSGGLAGNEQFFGPGTRLTVL.

The rearrangement joins TRBV7-9 to TRBJ2-1; lacking DNA, the TRBD1 call made by TCRdb goes unchecked. The CDR3 extends over 14 amino acids. Per the germline V gene, CDR1 is SEHNR and CDR2 is FQNEAQ (reference sequence). CDR3: CASSLGRYYNEQFF.

The V gene is TRBV18, the J gene TRBJ1-5; with no DNA, the TCRdb D assignment of TRBD1 cannot be verified. Germline V gene data show CDR1 as KGHSH and CDR2 as LQKENI. The CDR3 consists of 17 residues. This chain's CDR3 is CASSLAQSTRGNQPQHF.

V and J are TRBV9 and TRBJ2-5; lacking DNA, the TRBD2 call made by TCRdb goes unchecked. CDR1 SGDLS and CDR2 YYNGEE come from the germline V gene. This CDR3 region has 15 residues. CDR3 in amino acids: CASSVARGLQETQYF.

CDR3 region: CSVDAGVTDTQYF. This chain uses TRBV29-1 with TRBJ2-3; checking the TCRdb D call of TRBD2 is not possible without DNA. CDR3 length: 13 amino acids. Germline CDR1 is SQVTM and CDR2 is ANQGSEA.

V gene TRBV6-5 combines with J gene TRBJ2-2; TCRdb's assignment of TRBD2 cannot be checked, as there is no DNA. Germline-derived CDR1 and CDR2 are MNHEY and SVGAGI. There are 15 residues in the CDR3. The CDR3 here is CASSYSLAGGGELFF.

The chain is built from TRBV4-2 and TRBJ2-3; there is no DNA to check the TCRdb D call of TRBD2. The CDR3 is made up of 17 amino acids. CDR1 is LGHNA and CDR2 is YNFKEQ in the germline V gene. CDR3 loop: CASSQRTSGGSTDTQYF.

The chain recombines TRBV12-3 or TRBV12-4 with TRBJ2-5; TCRdb reports TRBD1, a call that lacks DNA to check it against. CDR3 length: 15 residues. The CDR3 region is CASSTGQGLGETQYF.

The gene calls are TRBV3-1 and TRBJ1-1; TCRdb calls TRBD1, which cannot be checked without DNA. Germline CDR1 reads LGHDT; CDR2 reads YNNKEL (reference sequence). This CDR3 contains 13 residues. CDR3 protein: CASSLGQPREAFF.